This TCR beta chain came from a study of neoadjuvant nivolumab and ipilimumab in lung cancer. Across the study: Patients got nivolumab 3 mg/kg on days 1, 15 and 29; combination added ipilimumab 1 mg/kg day 1. Findings and caveats of the study: From pretherapy to surgery, tumor richness and clonality rose with dual therapy. TCR richness and clonality were higher in tumors than adjacent uninvolved lung.

Germline V gene sequence: CDR1 SNHLY, CDR2 FYNNEI. This CDR3 comprises 14 residues. The V gene lost 5 bases and the J gene lost 0 bases, with 8 bases spanning the gap. TCRdb keeps only in-frame clones here, not all; method: immunoSEQ multiplex PCR. This table holds some 17,000 clones, more than 70% found once. For this clone: No antigen is known for it.

The input for sequencing was tumor tissue, taken after neoadjuvant nivolumab, alone or with ipilimumab, at or shortly before surgery. The chain joins TRBV2 to TRBJ1-3; TRBD1 might be the D (5 bases). This receptor was obtained from an adult with non-small cell lung cancer. The CDR3 region is CASSLRGSGNTIYF. The CDR3 nucleotides are TGTGCCAGCAGTTTGAGGGGCTCTGGAAACACCATATATTTT.